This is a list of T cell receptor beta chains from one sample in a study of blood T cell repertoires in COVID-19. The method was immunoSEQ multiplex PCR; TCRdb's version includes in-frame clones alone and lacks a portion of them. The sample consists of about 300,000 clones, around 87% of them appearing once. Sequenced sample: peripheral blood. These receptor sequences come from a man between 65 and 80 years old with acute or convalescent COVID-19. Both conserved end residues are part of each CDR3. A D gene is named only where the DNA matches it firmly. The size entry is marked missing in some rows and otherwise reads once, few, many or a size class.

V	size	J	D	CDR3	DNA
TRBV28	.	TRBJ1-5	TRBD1	CASSLTQGAPRNQPQHF	TGTGCCAGCAGTTTAACACAGGGGGCTCCTCGCAATCAGCCCCAGCATTTT
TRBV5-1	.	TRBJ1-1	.	CASNRGENTEAFF	TGCGCCAGCAACCGGGGGGAAAACACTGAAGCTTTCTTT
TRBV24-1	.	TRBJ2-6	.	CATSDLAGRGGANVLTF	TGTGCCACCAGTGATTTGGCAGGTAGGGGCGGGGCCAACGTCCTGACTTTC
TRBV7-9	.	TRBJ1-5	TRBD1	CASTGTGNQPQHF	TGTGCCAGCACCGGGACAGGTAATCAGCCCCAGCATTTT
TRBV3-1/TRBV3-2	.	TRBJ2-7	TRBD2	CASSQAGTSEYEQYF	TGTGCCAGCAGCCAAGCTGGGACTAGCGAATACGAGCAGTACTTC
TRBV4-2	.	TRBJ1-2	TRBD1	CASSQTTGLVYGYTF	TGTGCCAGCAGCCAAACGACAGGGTTAGTCTATGGCTACACCTTC
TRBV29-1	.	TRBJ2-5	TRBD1	CSVARDRGLQETQYF	TGCAGCGTGGCCCGGGACAGAGGGTTACAAGAGACCCAGTACTTC
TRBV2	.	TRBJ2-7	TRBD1	CASKDRGPTYEQYF	TGTGCCAGCAAGGACAGGGGGCCGACCTACGAGCAGTACTTC
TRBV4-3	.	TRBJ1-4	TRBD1	CASSQELVTGGRSLNEKLFF	TGCGCCAGCAGCCAAGAATTGGTGACAGGGGGCCGTTCGCTCAATGAAAAACTGTTTTTT
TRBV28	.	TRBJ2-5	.	CASSVTTLQGVETQYF	TGTGCCAGCAGTGTAACGACCCTACAGGGCGTAGAGACCCAGTACTTC
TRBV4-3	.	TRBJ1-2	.	CASSQRSGTLTYGYTF	TGCGCCAGCAGCCAACGATCCGGGACACTCACCTATGGCTACACCTTC
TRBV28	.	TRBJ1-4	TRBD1	CASSSEQGGEKLFF	TGTGCCAGCAGTTCGGAACAGGGGGGTGAAAAACTGTTTTTT
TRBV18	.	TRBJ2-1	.	CASSPPGGLRYNEQFF	TGTGCCAGCTCACCACCGGGGGGATTAAGGTACAATGAGCAGTTCTTC
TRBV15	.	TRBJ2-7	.	CATSREASSSYEQYF	TGTGCCACCAGCAGAGAGGCCTCTAGCTCCTACGAGCAGTACTTC
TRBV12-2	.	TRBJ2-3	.	CASRPRLAGIRDTQYF	TGTGCAAGTCGCCCGCGACTAGCTGGGATCCGAGATACGCAGTATTTT
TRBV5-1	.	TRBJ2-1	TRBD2	CASSPGGSSGGQQQFF	TGCGCCAGCAGCCCTGGAGGGTCTAGCGGGGGACAACAGCAGTTCTTC
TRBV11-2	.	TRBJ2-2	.	CASREPNTGELFF	TGTGCCAGCAGGGAGCCGAACACCGGGGAGCTGTTTTTT
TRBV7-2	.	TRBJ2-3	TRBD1	CASTVGQLPDTQYF	TGTGCCAGCACCGTGGGACAGTTGCCAGATACGCAGTATTTT
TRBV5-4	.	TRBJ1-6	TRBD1	CASSLRTGANSPLHF	TGTGCCAGCAGCTTGCGGACAGGGGCAAATTCACCCCTCCACTTT
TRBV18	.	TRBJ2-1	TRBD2	CASSQSGGPYNEQFF	TGTGCCAGCTCACAATCGGGGGGGCCTTACAATGAGCAGTTCTTC
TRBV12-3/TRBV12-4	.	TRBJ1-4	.	CASSFSYREKLFF	TGTGCCAGCAGTTTTTCTTATCGTGAAAAACTGTTTTTT
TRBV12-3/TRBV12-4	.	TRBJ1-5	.	CASSWGGQPQHF	TGTGCCAGCAGTTGGGGGGGACAACCCCAGCATTTT
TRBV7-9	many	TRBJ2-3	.	CASTPSTDTQYF	TGTGCCAGCACCCCAAGCACAGATACGCAGTATTTT
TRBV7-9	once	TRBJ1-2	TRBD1	CASSSRDRAGSYGYTF	TGTGCCAGCAGCTCCCGGGACAGGGCTGGAAGCTATGGCTACACCTTC
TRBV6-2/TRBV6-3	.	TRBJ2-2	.	CASSALSRSTGELFF	TGTGCCAGCAGTGCGCTTAGCAGAAGCACCGGGGAGCTGTTTTTT
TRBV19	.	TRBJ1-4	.	CASSLKDGSEKLFF	TGTGCCAGTAGCTTGAAGGATGGGAGTGAAAAACTGTTTTTT
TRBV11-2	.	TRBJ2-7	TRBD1	CASSLDGTGPYEQYF	TGTGCCAGCAGCTTAGATGGGACAGGGCCCTACGAGCAGTACTTC
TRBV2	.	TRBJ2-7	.	CASSEAAGYEQYF	TGTGCCAGCAGTGAAGCCGCAGGCTACGAGCAGTACTTC
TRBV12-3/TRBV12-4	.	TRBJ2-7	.	CASTLSGGSEQYF	TGTGCCAGCACCTTGTCCGGAGGGTCCGAGCAGTACTTC
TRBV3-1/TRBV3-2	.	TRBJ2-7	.	CASSNGLDSTQHEQYF	TGTGCCAGCAGCAACGGACTGGACTCTACGCAACACGAGCAGTACTTC
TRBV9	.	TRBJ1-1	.	CASSVIEAGGNEAFF	TGTGCCAGCAGCGTAATAGAGGCGGGGGGGAATGAAGCTTTCTTT
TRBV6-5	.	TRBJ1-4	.	CASKPRGWTNEKLFF	TGTGCCAGCAAGCCGAGAGGGTGGACTAATGAAAAACTGTTTTTT
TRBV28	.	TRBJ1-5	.	CASSLARRSNQPQHF	TGTGCCAGCAGTTTAGCGCGGAGGTCAAATCAGCCCCAGCATTTT
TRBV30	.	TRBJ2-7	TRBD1	CAWSGAGGVSYEQYF	TGTGCCTGGAGTGGAGCAGGGGGCGTATCCTACGAGCAGTACTTC
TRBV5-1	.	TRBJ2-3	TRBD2	CASSLTGTSGISTDTQYF	TGCGCCAGCAGCTTGACCGGGACTAGCGGGATTAGCACAGATACGCAGTATTTT
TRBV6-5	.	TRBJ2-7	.	CASSAGTMSEQYF	TGTGCCAGCAGCGCCGGGACAATGAGCGAGCAGTACTTC
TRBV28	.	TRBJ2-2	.	CAGKQGNTGELFF	TGTGCCGGTAAACAGGGGAACACCGGGGAGCTGTTTTTT
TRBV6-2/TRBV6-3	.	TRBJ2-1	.	CASSVTRGEQFF	TGTGCCAGCAGTGTAACTAGAGGAGAGCAGTTCTTC
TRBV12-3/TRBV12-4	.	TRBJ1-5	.	CASSPLGQPQHF	TGTGCCAGCAGTCCCCTCGGGCAGCCCCAGCATTTT
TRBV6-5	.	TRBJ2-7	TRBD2	CASKTTLASYEQYF	TGTGCCAGCAAGACGACACTAGCGTCCTACGAGCAGTACTTC
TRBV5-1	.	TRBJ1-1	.	CASSLMSNTEAFF	TGCGCCAGCAGCTTGATGTCTAACACTGAAGCTTTCTTT
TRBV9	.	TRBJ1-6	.	CASSVGDANSPLHF	TGTGCCAGCAGCGTGGGAGACGCTAATTCACCCCTCCACTTT
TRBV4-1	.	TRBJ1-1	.	CASSQTTGNTEAFF	TGCGCCAGCAGCCAGACGACGGGGAACACTGAAGCTTTCTTT